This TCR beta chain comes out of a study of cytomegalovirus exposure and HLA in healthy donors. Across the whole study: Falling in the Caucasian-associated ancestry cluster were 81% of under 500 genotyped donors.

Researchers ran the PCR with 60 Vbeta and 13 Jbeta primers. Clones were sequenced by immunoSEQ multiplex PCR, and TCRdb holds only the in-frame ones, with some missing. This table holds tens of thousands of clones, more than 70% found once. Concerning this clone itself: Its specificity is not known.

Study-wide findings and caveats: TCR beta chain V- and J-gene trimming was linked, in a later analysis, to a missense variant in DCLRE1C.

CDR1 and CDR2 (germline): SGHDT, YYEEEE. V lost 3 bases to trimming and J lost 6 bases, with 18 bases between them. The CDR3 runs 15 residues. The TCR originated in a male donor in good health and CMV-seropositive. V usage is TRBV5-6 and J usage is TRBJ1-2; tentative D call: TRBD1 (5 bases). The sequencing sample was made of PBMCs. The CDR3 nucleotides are TGTGCCAGCAGCTACCTCGTGGAGGGGCAGAATGGCTACACCTTC. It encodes CASSYLVEGQNGYTF.